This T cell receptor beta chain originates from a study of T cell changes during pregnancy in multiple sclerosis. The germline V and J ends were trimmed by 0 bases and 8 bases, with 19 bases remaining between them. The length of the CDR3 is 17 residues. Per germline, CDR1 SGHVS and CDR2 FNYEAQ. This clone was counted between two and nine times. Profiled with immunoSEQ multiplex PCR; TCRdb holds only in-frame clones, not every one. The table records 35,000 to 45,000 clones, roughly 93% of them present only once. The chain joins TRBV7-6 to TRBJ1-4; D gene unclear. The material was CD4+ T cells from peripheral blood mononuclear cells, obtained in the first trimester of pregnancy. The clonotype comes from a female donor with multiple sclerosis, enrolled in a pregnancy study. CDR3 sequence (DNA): TGTGCCAGCAGCTTAGCGGTCTTTGGCGGCACACGGGAAAAACTGTTTTTT. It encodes CASSLAVFGGTREKLFF. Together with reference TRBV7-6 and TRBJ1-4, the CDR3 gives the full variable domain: GAGVSQSPRYKVTKRGQDVALRCDPISGHVSLYWYRQALGQGPEFLTYFNYEAQQDKSGLPNDRFSAERPEGSISTLTIQRTEQRDSAMYRCASSLAVFGGTREKLFFGSGTQLSVL.